The 24 T cell receptor beta chains below come from one sample, sequenced in a study of CD8+CD57+ T cells in acquired aplastic anemia. Genomic DNA, serving as template, underwent TCR beta VDJ and CDR3 profiling. TCRdb re-analysed the reads in MiXCR, keeping a single row per CDR3 protein. Of 150,000 to 200,000 distinct CDR3 sequences listed, more than 45% are singletons. Patients selected for sequencing had displayed CD8+CD57+ cell expansion by flow cytometry. Sequencing input: sorted CD4+, CD8+, or CD8+CD57+ T cells (not recorded which) from PBMCs. These receptors came from a human donor with aplastic anemia.

This clonotype was found once. J is TRBJ2-1 and V is TRBV20-1; 8 bases agree with TRBD2. The germline gives CDR1 DFQATT, CDR2 SNEGSKA (reference sequence). This CDR3 region has 11 residues. The J segment lost 7 bases and the V segment lost 6 bases, leaving 2 bases of the junction unmatched. This chain's CDR3 is CSASGSNEQFF. The DNA of the CDR3 is TGCAGTGCCAGCGGGAGTAATGAGCAGTTCTTC.

Points on this clonotype: A single base separates this from a much larger clone, so it may be a read error. No conserved phenylalanine or tryptophan ends this CDR3, so it is likely a read error. V and J are TRBV2 and TRBJ2-3, with D hard to call. The CDR3 is 14 residues long. Germline CDR1 is SNHLY and CDR2 is FYNNEI. V dropped 7 bases and J dropped 4 bases, with 15 bases sitting between them. CDR3 nucleotides: TGTGCCAGCACTCCGGCTCCCACCGCAGATACGCAGTATGTT. Translated, it gives CASTPAPTADTQYV.

The chain links TRBV4-3 to TRBJ1-6; 7 nucleotides agree with TRBD1. Germline trimming cut 6 bases from V and 10 bases from J; bases unmatched to any gene: 6. CDR1 and CDR2 (germline): LGHNA, YSLEER. The CDR3 totals 13 residues. Here the CDR3 DNA reads TGCGCCAGCAGTCGAACAGGGGAGTCACCCCTCCACTTT. It translates to CASSRTGESPLHF.

V and J are TRBV11-2 and TRBJ1-2; no clear D gene. The length of the CDR3 is 15 residues. Germline lookup yields CDR1 SGHAT and CDR2 FQNNGV. The V end was cut by 4 bases, the J end by 0 bases, with 12 bases between. The CDR3 protein is CASSSALFTNYGYTF. For the CDR3, the DNA is TGTGCCAGCAGCTCCGCCTTGTTTACTAACTATGGCTACACCTTC.

This clonotype was counted only a few times. This chain uses TRBV10-3 with TRBJ2-7, with D perhaps matching TRBD1 (5 bases). Germline loops: CDR1 ENHRY, CDR2 SYGVKD. CDR3 length: 12 amino acids. Trimming took 10 bases from V and 7 from J, leaving 17 bases between them. CDR3 bases: TGTGCCAGCAGCCAAGGGGTTTCGGAGCAGTACTTC. Encoded protein: CASSQGVSEQYF.

The chain links TRBV30 to TRBJ2-1; tentatively, D is TRBD1 (5 bases). Germline V gene lookup returns CDR1 GTSNPN and CDR2 SVGIG (reference sequence). Trimming took off 5 bases at V and 4 bases at J, with 9 bases between the two ends. The CDR3 has 12 amino acids. The CDR3 DNA sequence: TGTGCCTGGGACAGAACATACAATGAGCAGTTCTTC. Its protein is CAWDRTYNEQFF.

This clonotype was seen a few times. V and J are TRBV24-1 and TRBJ2-5, with D perhaps TRBD1 or TRBD2 (7 bases each). V was shortened by 4 bases and J by 5 bases, with 16 bases between the two germline ends. Germline V gene data show CDR1 as KGHDR and CDR2 as SFDVKD. The CDR3 has 15 amino acids. CDR3 amino acids: CATSDFGTAGETQYF. The DNA of the CDR3 is TGTGCCACCAGTGACTTTGGGACAGCGGGGGAGACCCAGTACTTC.

This chain connects TRBV6-1 to TRBJ2-1; 8 nucleotides line up with TRBD2. Germline trimming cut 8 bases from V and 9 bases from J; bases unmatched to any gene: 9. The germline gives CDR1 MNHNS, CDR2 SASEGT. The CDR3 has 13 amino acids. CDR3 coding DNA: TGTGCCAGCGGCCCGGGACTAGGAAGTGAGCAGTTCTTC. This gives the protein CASGPGLGSEQFF.

The chain couples TRBV20-1 to TRBJ2-1; a possible D gene is TRBD1 (7 bases). The CDR3 is made up of 12 amino acids. The V end lost 6 bases, the J end lost 7 bases, and 13 bases lay between the germline ends. Germline V gives CDR1 DFQATT, CDR2 SNEGSKA (reference sequence). The CDR3 protein is CSAGPGGNEQFF. CDR3 nucleotide sequence: TGCAGTGCCGGGCCAGGGGGGAATGAGCAGTTCTTC.

The CDR3 loop is CASMDGRSSYEQYF. CDR3 in DNA: TGTGCCAGCATGGACGGGAGGAGCTCCTACGAGCAGTACTTC. V usage is TRBV2 and J usage is TRBJ2-7; 7 nucleotides line up with TRBD2. CDR1 and CDR2 from the germline V gene are SNHLY and FYNNEI. Trimming cost V 7 bases and J 0 bases; bases outside gene matches: 6. The CDR3 sequence is 14 residues long.

The CDR3 loop is CATLLGGTGELFF. The CDR3 nucleotides are TGTGCCACCCTTCTCGGGGGCACCGGGGAGCTGTTTTTT. The rearrangement links TRBV2 to TRBJ2-2; D perhaps matches TRBD2 (6 bases). Germline CDR1 reads SNHLY; CDR2 reads FYNNEI. The CDR3 has 13 residues. V lost 10 bases to trimming and J lost 4 bases, with 13 bases between them.

This clonotype was seen repeatedly, ten times or more. V and J are TRBV9 and TRBJ1-1; 9 bases align to TRBD1. Germline loops: CDR1 SGDLS, CDR2 YYNGEE. CDR3 length: 14 residues. The V gene end was trimmed by 0 bases and the J gene end by 8 bases; junction bases not matched to a gene: 5. The CDR3 is CASSVGSTGGEAFF. In nucleotides, the CDR3 is TGTGCCAGCAGCGTAGGGTCGACAGGGGGGGAAGCTTTCTTT.

This clonotype has ten or more counts. A junction end diverges from the germline sequence, so it may reflect a read error. This sequence joins TRBV6-1 and TRBJ1-1, with unresolved D. Germline V lookup: CDR1 MNHNS, CDR2 SASEGT. The CDR3 is made up of 11 amino acids. This CDR3 reads CAGSEGTEAFF. The CDR3 DNA follows: TGTGCCGGCAGTGAGGGTACTGAAGCTTTCTTT.

The rearrangement links TRBV29-1 to TRBJ2-1; 7 bases fit TRBD2. In germline, CDR1 is SQVTM, CDR2 ANQGSEA. This CDR3 has 15 amino acids. Germline trimming cut 0 bases from V and 8 bases from J; bases unmatched to any gene: 10. The CDR3 nucleotides read TGCAGCGTTGAAGATGGGCTAGCGGTGGCGGATGAGCAGTTCTTC. This encodes CSVEDGLAVADEQFF.

This clonotype was observed many times. This chain uses TRBV6-2 or TRBV6-3 with TRBJ1-5, with 8 bases fitting TRBD1. J gave up 9 bases and V 8 bases, and 9 bases lay outside the gene matches. The germline gives CDR1 MNHEY, CDR2 SVGEGT. There are 13 residues in the CDR3. CDR3 loop: CASRLDRAAPQHF. CDR3 nucleotide sequence: TGTGCCAGCCGCCTGGACAGGGCGGCGCCCCAGCATTTT.

V is TRBV2 and J is TRBJ2-4; D not resolved. This CDR3 is 17 amino acids long. Germline V CDR1 and CDR2: SNHLY, FYNNEI. V was pared by 6 bases and J by 8 bases, with 26 bases between. The CDR3 protein is CASSNEQFPTMLDIQYF. The CDR3 DNA follows: TGTGCCAGCAGCAATGAACAGTTTCCCACCATGTTGGACATTCAGTACTTC.

The chain combines TRBV20-1 with TRBJ2-7; the match to TRBD2 covers 9 bases. Germline assignment: CDR1 DFQATT and CDR2 SNEGSKA (reference sequence). The CDR3 spans 14 residues. The ends lost 4 bases at V and 5 bases at J; junction bases unmatched: 9. In DNA, the CDR3 is TGCAGTGCTACCCATAGCGGGAGTGTCGACGAGCAGTACTTC. Its protein is CSATHSGSVDEQYF.

The V call is TRBV2, the J call TRBJ1-2, with D possibly being TRBD1 (5 bases). There are 14 residues in the CDR3. The germline CDR1 and CDR2 sequences are SNHLY and FYNNEI. With 5 bases removed from V and 6 bases from J, the gap between germline ends came to 16 bases. The CDR3: CASSNTGTANGYTF. The CDR3 region has the DNA TGTGCCAGCAGTAACACCGGGACGGCAAATGGCTACACCTTC.

The rearrangement uses TRBV2 and TRBJ1-6; 7 nucleotides match TRBD1. The trim removed 8 bases at V and 10 bases at J, leaving 11 bases unmatched. The CDR3 is made up of 14 amino acids. CDR1 and CDR2 (germline): SNHLY, FYNNEI. The CDR3: CASRQGGPRSPLHF. CDR3 nucleotide sequence: TGTGCCAGCCGTCAGGGGGGGCCTAGATCACCCCTCCACTTT.

The gene calls are TRBV12-5 and TRBJ2-1; TRBD2 matches 9 bases. In germline, CDR1 is LGHNT, CDR2 FRNRAP. V gave up 3 bases and J gave up 4 bases; unmatched junction bases: 4. The CDR3 loop spans 15 amino acids. CDR3 DNA sequence: TGTGCTAGTGGTTTAGGGACTAGCTTTTACAATGAGCAGTTCTTC. Its protein product is CASGLGTSFYNEQFF.

DNA of the CDR3: TGTGCCACCAGACTTGGGGGGAATTCACCCCTCCACTTT. Its protein product is CATRLGGNSPLHF. The chain carries TRBV27 and TRBJ1-6; perhaps TRBD1 as D (5 bases). V shed 10 bases and J shed 7 bases, with 14 bases lying between them. CDR3 length: 13 amino acids. Germline CDR1 reads MNHEY; CDR2 reads SMNVEV (reference sequence).

This clonotype was counted ten times or more. This chain uses TRBV11-3 with TRBJ2-7; a possible D gene is TRBD1 (5 bases). Germline V CDR1 and CDR2: SGHNT, YENEEA. This CDR3 is built from 12 residues. Trimming removed 6 bases from V and 8 bases from J, with 14 bases in between. CDR3 in amino acids: CASSTQGRKQYF. The CDR3 nucleotides read TGTGCCAGCAGTACCCAGGGAAGGAAGCAGTACTTC.

This clonotype was detected ten times or more. V usage is TRBV7-2 and J usage is TRBJ1-5; D is unresolved. CDR1 and CDR2 from the germline V gene are SGHTA and FQGNSA. The CDR3 has 13 residues. The V end was cut by 2 bases, the J end by 5 bases, with 7 bases between. CDR3 loop: CASSLTRHQPQHF. The CDR3 nucleotides are TGTGCCAGCAGCTTAACACGGCATCAGCCCCAGCATTTT.

Ten or more counts support this clonotype. V is TRBV20-1 and J is TRBJ2-7, with D tentatively TRBD1 or TRBD2 (5 bases each). CDR3 length: 13 residues. Germline CDR1 reads DFQATT; CDR2 reads SNEGSKA (reference sequence). V lost 2 bases and J lost 3, with 11 bases in between. The CDR3 DNA reads TGCAGTGCTAGAAACGGGGCTAGCTACGAGCAGTACTTC. Translated: CSARNGASYEQYF.